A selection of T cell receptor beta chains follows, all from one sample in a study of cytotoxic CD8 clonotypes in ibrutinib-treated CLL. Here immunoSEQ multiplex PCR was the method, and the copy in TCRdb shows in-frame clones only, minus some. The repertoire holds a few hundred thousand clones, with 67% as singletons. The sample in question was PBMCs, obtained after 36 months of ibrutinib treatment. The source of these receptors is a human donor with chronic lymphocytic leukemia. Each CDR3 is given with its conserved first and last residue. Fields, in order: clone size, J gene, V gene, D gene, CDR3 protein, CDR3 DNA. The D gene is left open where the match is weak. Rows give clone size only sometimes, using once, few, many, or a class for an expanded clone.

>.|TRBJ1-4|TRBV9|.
CASQGRDNEKLFF
TGTGCCAGTCAGGGCAGGGATAATGAAAAACTGTTTTTT
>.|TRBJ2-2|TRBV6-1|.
CASSHGSGELFF
TGTGCCAGCAGTCATGGGTCCGGGGAGCTGTTTTTT
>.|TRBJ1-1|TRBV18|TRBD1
CASSRTGKRNTEAFF
TGTGCCAGCTCCCGGACAGGGAAGCGTAACACTGAAGCTTTCTTT
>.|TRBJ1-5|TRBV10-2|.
CASSGQYNQPQHF
TGCGCCAGCAGCGGACAGTACAATCAGCCCCAGCATTTT
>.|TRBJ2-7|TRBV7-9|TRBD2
CASSTAGLANEQYF
TGTGCCAGCAGCACAGCGGGACTAGCAAACGAGCAGTACTTC
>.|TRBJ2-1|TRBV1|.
CTSSQVPRGAIICEQFF
TGCACCAGCAGCCAAGTCCCCCGGGGGGCCATCATATGTGAGCAGTTCTTC
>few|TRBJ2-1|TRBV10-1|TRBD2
CASSESSAGKYNEQFF
TGCGCCAGCAGTGAGTCATCAGCGGGGAAGTACAATGAGCAGTTCTTC
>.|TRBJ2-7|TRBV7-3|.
CASSPGRGDEQYF
TGTGCCAGCAGCCCCGGCAGGGGGGACGAGCAGTACTTC
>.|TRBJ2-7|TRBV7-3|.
CASSLKQLHVSKTYEQYF
TGTGCCAGCAGCTTAAAACAGCTTCATGTTTCGAAAACCTACGAGCAGTACTTC
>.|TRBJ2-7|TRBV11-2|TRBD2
CASSLGILAGGKFHEQYF
TGTGCCAGCAGCTTAGGGATCCTAGCGGGAGGGAAGTTCCACGAGCAGTACTTC